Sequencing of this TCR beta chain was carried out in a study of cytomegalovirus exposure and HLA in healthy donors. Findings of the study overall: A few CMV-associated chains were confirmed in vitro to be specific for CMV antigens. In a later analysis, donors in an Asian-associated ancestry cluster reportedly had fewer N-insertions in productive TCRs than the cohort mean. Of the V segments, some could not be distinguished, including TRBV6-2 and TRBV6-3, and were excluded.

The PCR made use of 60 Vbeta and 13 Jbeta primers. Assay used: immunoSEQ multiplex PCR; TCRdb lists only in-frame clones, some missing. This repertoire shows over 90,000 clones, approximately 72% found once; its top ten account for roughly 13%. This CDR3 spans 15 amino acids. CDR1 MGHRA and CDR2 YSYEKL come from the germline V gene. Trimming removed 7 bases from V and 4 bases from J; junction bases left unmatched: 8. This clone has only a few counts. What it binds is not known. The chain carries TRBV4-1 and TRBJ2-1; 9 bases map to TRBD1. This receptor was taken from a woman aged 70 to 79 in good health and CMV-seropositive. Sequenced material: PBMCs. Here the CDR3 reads CASKPGQGLYNEQFF. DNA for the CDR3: TGCGCCAGCAAGCCGGGACAGGGTTTATACAATGAGCAGTTCTTC.